This section outlines one T cell receptor (beta chain) sequence together with its context. The antigen is not known. Germline and junction disagree at one end, which may indicate a read error. Hyperthyroidism of Graves' type that showed no ophthalmopathy progression within 18 months was stable. The record originates from a study of T cells in Graves' hyperthyroidism and ophthalmopathy. Study-wide points: Most clonotypes expanded in thyroid above 0.001 were likewise present in blood.

RNA transcripts were the template for amplifying TCR beta CDR3 regions. The HTBI primer set drove a first-round RT-PCR of the TCR CDR3. TCRdb independently ran MiXCR on the multiplex PCR reads; one entry per CDR3 protein. The data show roughly 720,000 distinct CDR3 sequences, around 15% seen once. The specimen was blood. This TCR was recovered from a man in his forties or fifties with Graves' hyperthyroidism.

DNA for the CDR3: TGTGCCAGCAGCTACTACAGGGGGAGCGGCTACACCTTC. This codes for CASSYYRGSGYTF. The V gene is TRBV6-5, the J gene TRBJ1-2; TRBD1 matches at 8 bases. Per germline, CDR1 MNHEY and CDR2 SVGAGI. CDR3 size: 13 residues.